This T cell receptor (beta chain) was observed in a study of blood T cell repertoires in COVID-19 (TCRdb year 2020). Broadly, across the study: The collaborator samples originated in the United States, Italy and Spain and spanned the acute and convalescent phases of COVID-19. The repertoires were released in a freely available public database meant as a resource for research on the immune response to SARS-CoV-2. The dataset comprised deeply sampled blood TCRbeta repertoires from subjects exposed to, actively infected with, or recovered from COVID-19. Where HLA class I and class II types were available, the types were taken from metadata supplied by the sample provider, not from assay-based typing. Samples were obtained from the ongoing ImmuneRACE study (first 160 participants) and from 950 to 1,500 subjects provided by 6 global collaborators. The sample metadata nearly always contained a de-identified subject ID, COVID-19 status, age in years and sex. The material from the prospective study consisted of cDNA or gDNA derived from T cells, B-cell-depleted T cells, or PBMCs. Here is what the overall study found, with its caveats: The amount of clinical and demographic metadata varied by source and participant and was provided uncurated.

According to the germline V gene (reference sequence), CDR1 reads SGHKS and CDR2 reads YYEKEE. The junction carries 14 bases between V and J, which are trimmed by 4 bases and 7 bases respectively. The CDR3 numbers 13 residues from cysteine through phenylalanine. The only DNA kept is the CDR3, 39 bases in frame from the first base. The collaborating institutions used their own protocols to collect whole blood in K2EDTA tubes. For TCRbeta analysis, collaborator samples were shipped as frozen whole blood, as isolated PBMCs, or as DNA extracted from either sample type. Of note for this clone: Its binding antigen is unknown. Per-base qualities were not stored, and no clone one base away is much larger.

TCRbeta CDR3 regions were amplified from genomic DNA using the immunoSEQ Assay, a bias-controlled multiplex PCR. As for the original processing: The number of nucleated cells in each sample was estimated from the amplification of reference gene primers within the assay. Sequence reads were collapsed and filtered to measure the absolute abundance of every unique TCRbeta CDR3 rearrangement. For each sample, productive Simpson clonality was calculated by taking the square root of Simpson's diversity index across productive rearrangements. The source is immuneACCESS, and TCRdb retained only in-frame sequences with V and J called. Part of the clones is not carried over; for the studies checked, unresolved V genes explain less than half of this, and the remainder is unexplained. The V and J calls and clone size are taken from that table; D and trimming were inferred from the DNA. For this sample the table gives about 210,000 clones, of which just over 90% were detected only once. The ten top clones hold 1% to 1.5% of the sample.

Sequences were obtained from peripheral blood. This clonotype was sampled from a man in his thirties or forties with acute or convalescent COVID-19. Recombination connected TRBV5-5 to TRBJ2-5; a weak D assignment points to TRBD1 (6 bases agree). This receptor carries the CDR3 CASSGSSRGTQYF. The DNA is as follows: TGTGCCAGCAGCGGATCTAGCAGGGGGACCCAGTACTTC.